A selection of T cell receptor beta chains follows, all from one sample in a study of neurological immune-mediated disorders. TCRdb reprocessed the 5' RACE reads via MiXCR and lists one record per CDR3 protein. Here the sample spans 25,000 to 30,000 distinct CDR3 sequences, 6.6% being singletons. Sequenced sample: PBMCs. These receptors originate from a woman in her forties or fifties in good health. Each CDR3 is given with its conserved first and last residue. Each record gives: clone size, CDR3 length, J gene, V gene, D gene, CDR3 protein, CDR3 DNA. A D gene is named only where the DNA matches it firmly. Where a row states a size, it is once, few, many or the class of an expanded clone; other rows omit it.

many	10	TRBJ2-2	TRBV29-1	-	CSVDTGELFF	TGCAGCGTTGACACCGGGGAGCTGTTTTTT
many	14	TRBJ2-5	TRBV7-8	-	CASSLVSGGETQYF	TGTGCCAGCAGCTTAGTCTCTGGGGGGGAGACCCAGTACTTC
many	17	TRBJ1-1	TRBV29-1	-	CSVEDYRRGQRNTEAFF	TGCAGCGTTGAAGATTATCGGCGGGGTCAGCGGAACACTGAAGCTTTCTTT
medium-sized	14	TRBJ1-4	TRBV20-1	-	CSARSRATNEKLFF	TGCAGTGCTAGATCACGTGCAACTAATGAAAAACTGTTTTTT
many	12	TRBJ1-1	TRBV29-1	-	CSVESRNTEAFF	TGCAGCGTTGAATCGAGGAACACTGAAGCTTTCTTT
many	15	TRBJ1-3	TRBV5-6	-	CASSLSGPSGNTIYF	TGTGCCAGCAGCTTGTCAGGTCCCTCTGGAAACACCATATATTTT
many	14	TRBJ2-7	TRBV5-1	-	CASSLTPVSYEQYF	TGCGCCAGCAGCTTAACCCCAGTCTCCTACGAGCAGTACTTC
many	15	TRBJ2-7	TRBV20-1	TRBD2	CSAEGVGGGTYEQYF	TGCAGTGCTGAAGGGGTCGGGGGGGGAACCTACGAGCAGTACTTC
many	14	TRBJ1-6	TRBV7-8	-	CASSLGDTNSPLHF	TGTGCCAGCAGCTTAGGGGATACTAATTCACCCCTCCACTTT
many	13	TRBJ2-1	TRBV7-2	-	CASRPVRDYEQFF	TGTGCCAGCAGACCGGTAAGGGATTATGAGCAGTTCTTC
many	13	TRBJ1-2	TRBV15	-	CATSRERLRWNTF	TGTGCCACCAGCAGAGAACGTTTGCGGTGGAACACCTTC
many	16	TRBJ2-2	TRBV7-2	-	CASSSQPLPNTGELFF	TGTGCCAGCAGCTCCCAGCCTCTCCCGAACACCGGGGAGCTGTTTTTT
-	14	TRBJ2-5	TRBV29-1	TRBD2	CSVVRTWGGGTQYF	TGCAGCGTTGTAAGGACATGGGGCGGGGGGACCCAGTACTTC
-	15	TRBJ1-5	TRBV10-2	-	CASSEGAMSNQPQHF	TGCGCCAGCAGTGAGGGGGCGATGAGCAATCAGCCCCAGCATTTT
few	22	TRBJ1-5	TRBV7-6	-	CASSFYICSARVGDLGNQPQHF	-
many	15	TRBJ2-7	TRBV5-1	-	CASSLGPGPRNEQYF	TGCGCCAGCAGCTTGGGGCCGGGCCCAAGGAACGAGCAGTACTTC
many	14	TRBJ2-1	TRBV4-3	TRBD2	CASSQRIAGNEQFF	TGCGCCAGCAGCCAAAGAATAGCGGGGAATGAGCAGTTCTTC
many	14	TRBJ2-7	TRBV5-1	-	CASSSGTPAYEQYF	TGCGCCAGCAGCTCCGGGACACCAGCCTACGAGCAGTACTTC
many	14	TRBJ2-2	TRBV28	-	CASSFQENTGELFF	TGTGCCAGCAGTTTTCAAGAGAACACCGGGGAGCTGTTTTTT
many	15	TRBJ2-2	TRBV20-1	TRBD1	CSARGGQGFTGELFF	TGCAGTGCTAGAGGTGGACAGGGATTCACCGGGGAGCTGTTTTTT
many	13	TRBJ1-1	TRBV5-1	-	CASSLTVVTEAFF	TGCGCCAGCAGCTTGACAGTGGTCACTGAAGCTTTCTTT
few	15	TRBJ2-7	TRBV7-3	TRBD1	CASSPGQGPSYEQYF	TGTGCCAGCAGCCCCGGACAGGGCCCTTCCTACGAGCAGTACTTC
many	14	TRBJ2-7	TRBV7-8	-	CASSLGTFPYEQYF	TGTGCCAGCAGCTTAGGGACCTTTCCCTACGAGCAGTACTTC
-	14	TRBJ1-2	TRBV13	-	CASSLSRRVGGYTF	TGTGCCAGCAGCTTATCGCGCAGGGTCGGGGGCTACACCTTC